One and the same sample provided the 25 T cell receptor beta chains below, sequenced in a study of blood T cell repertoires in COVID-19. The method was immunoSEQ multiplex PCR; TCRdb's version includes in-frame clones alone and lacks a portion of them. Altogether about 180,000 clones are present, around 85% being singletons, with the ten largest covering roughly 9.2%. The sample was peripheral blood. The receptors originated from an elderly woman with acute or convalescent COVID-19.

This clone has only a few counts. J is TRBJ2-2 and V is TRBV12-5; 10 bases line up with TRBD2. J gave up 5 bases and V 2 bases, and 5 bases lay outside the gene matches. There are 16 residues in the CDR3. Per germline, CDR1 LGHNT and CDR2 FRNRAP. This CDR3 reads CASGLWLTSGTGELFF. The CDR3 nucleotides read TGTGCTAGTGGTTTGTGGTTGACTAGCGGGACCGGGGAGCTGTTTTTT.

This chain joins TRBV11-2 and TRBJ2-7; 8 bases map to TRBD2. There are 15 residues in the CDR3. V lost 1 base and J lost 4; bases outside the gene matches: 6. Germline V lookup: CDR1 SGHAT, CDR2 FQNNGV. CDR3 protein: CASSLGSGGPYEQYF. The DNA of the CDR3 is TGTGCCAGCAGCTTAGGGTCGGGGGGGCCTTACGAGCAGTACTTC.

The V and J genes are TRBV5-1 and TRBJ2-1, with 9 bases matching TRBD2. The CDR3 consists of 18 residues. Germline CDR1 reads SGHRS; CDR2 reads YFSETQ. V lost 0 bases, J lost 2 bases, and 9 bases stayed unmatched. In nucleotides, the CDR3 is TGCGCCAGCAGCTTGGCTCGGGATAGCGGGGGTGCCTACAATGAGCAGTTCTTC. Translated, it gives CASSLARDSGGAYNEQFF. Combining the CDR3 with reference TRBV5-1 and TRBJ2-1 gives the whole variable domain KAGVTQTPRYLIKTRGQQVTLSCSPISGHRSVSWYQQTPGQGLQFLFEYFSETQRNKGNFPGRFSGRQFSNSRSEMNVSTLELGDSALYLCASSLARDSGGAYNEQFFGPGTRLTVL.

V usage is TRBV18 and J usage is TRBJ1-1; D is undetermined. CDR1 and CDR2 (germline): KGHSH, LQKENI. The ends were cut back, 2 bases at V and 0 bases at J, with 13 bases in the middle. This CDR3 contains 16 residues. CDR3 in amino acids: CASSPNTGRMNTEAFF. Written as DNA, the CDR3 is TGTGCCAGCTCACCAAATACGGGAAGAATGAACACTGAAGCTTTCTTT.

This clone appeared a single time. The same CDR3 can be traced to other DNA sequences in this sample. The rearrangement links TRBV6-2 or TRBV6-3 to TRBJ2-7; a weak D match, TRBD2 (6 bases). CDR3 length: 14 residues. Trimming stripped 3 bases from V and 1 base from J, with 10 bases between. From germline, CDR1 is MNHEY and CDR2 SVGEGT. The CDR3 loop is CASSYGGVSYEQYF. The CDR3 DNA follows: TGTGCCAGCAGTTATGGAGGGGTTTCCTACGAGCAGTACTTC.

The chain employs TRBV5-1 and TRBJ2-7, with 8 bases matching TRBD1. V lost 4 bases, J lost 0 bases, and 3 bases stayed unmatched. The CDR3 length is 14 residues. Looked up from germline, CDR1 is SGHRS and CDR2 is YFSETQ. CDR3 nucleotides: TGCGCCAGCAGCCTGACAGGGGACTCCTACGAGCAGTACTTC. This translates into CASSLTGDSYEQYF.

The J gene is TRBJ1-1, the V gene TRBV9, with a possible D match to TRBD1 (5 bases). From germline, CDR1 is SGDLS and CDR2 YYNGEE. CDR3 length equals 15 residues. With 2 bases removed from V and 0 bases from J, the gap between germline ends came to 11 bases. CDR3 protein: CASSVDIAMNTEAFF. DNA of the CDR3: TGTGCCAGCAGCGTGGACATAGCTATGAACACTGAAGCTTTCTTT. Combining the CDR3 with reference TRBV9 and TRBJ1-1 gives the whole variable domain DSGVTQTPKHLITATGQRVTLRCSPRSGDLSVYWYQQSLDQGLQFLIQYYNGEERAKGNILERFSAQQFPDLHSELNLSSLELGDSALYFCASSVDIAMNTEAFFGQGTRLTVV.

V usage is TRBV4-3 and J usage is TRBJ1-3; D is ambiguous. The germline V gene has CDR1 LGHNA and CDR2 YSLEER. V was shortened by 1 base and J by 1 base, with 11 bases between the two germline ends. The CDR3 loop spans 16 amino acids. The CDR3 DNA reads as TGCGCCAGCAGCCAAGTCGCTGGAGAATCTGGAAACACCATATATTTT. This sequence encodes CASSQVAGESGNTIYF.

The chain joins TRBV7-8 to TRBJ1-3, with 8 bases fitting TRBD1. Germline-derived CDR1 and CDR2 are SGHVS and FQNEAQ. After removal of 5 bases from V and 4 bases from J, the junction contained 7 bases not matched to a gene. This CDR3 has 15 amino acids. For the CDR3, the DNA is TGTGCCAGCAGCAAATTGGACAGGGTCGGAAACACCATATATTTT. This gives the protein CASSKLDRVGNTIYF.

The V gene is TRBV19, the J gene TRBJ1-2, with 7 bases lining up with TRBD1. CDR1 LNHDA and CDR2 SQIVND come from the germline V gene (reference sequence). J lost 7 bases, V lost 5 bases, and 7 bases had no gene match. This CDR3 is 13 amino acids long. The CDR3 here is CASSVDRVVGYTF. CDR3 DNA: TGTGCCAGTAGTGTTGACAGGGTAGTTGGCTACACCTTC.

The rearrangement links TRBV21-1 to TRBJ1-5; TRBD1 reflects the table's D call only, with no check against the DNA. TRBV21-1 is a pseudogene locus. The CDR3 is 18 residues long. DNA for the CDR3: TGTGCCAGCAGCAAAGCTTACAGGGGGCTCCCCCTCAATCAGCCCCAGCATTTT. Its protein is CASSKAYRGLPLNQPQHF.

This clone occurred a few times. V usage is TRBV19 and J usage is TRBJ2-7; 9 bases line up with TRBD1. V trimming: 5 bases; J trimming: 0 bases; junction bases outside the gene matches: 2. The CDR3 extends over 14 amino acids. The germline gives CDR1 LNHDA, CDR2 SQIVND (reference sequence). DNA of the CDR3: TGTGCCAGTAGTGGACAGGGGACCTCCTACGAGCAGTACTTC. It encodes CASSGQGTSYEQYF.

This clone was seen more than once but under ten times. The chain couples TRBV3-1 (or the pseudogene TRBV3-2) to TRBJ2-5, with no clear D. Looked up from germline, CDR1 is LGHDT and CDR2 is YNNKEL (reference sequence). V was pared by 1 base and J by 3 bases, with 12 bases between. The length of the CDR3 is 15 residues. CDR3 bases: TGTGCCAGCAGCCAAGCCCCAGGTAGAGAAGAGACCCAGTACTTC. Its protein is CASSQAPGREETQYF.

The gene calls are TRBV6-1 and TRBJ1-1; 12 nucleotides line up with TRBD1. Trimming removed 4 bases from V and 0 bases from J; junction bases left unmatched: 3. Germline values: CDR1 MNHNS, CDR2 SASEGT. The CDR3 extends over 16 amino acids. CDR3 loop: CASSAGTGGMNTEAFF. CDR3 DNA: TGTGCCAGCAGTGCCGGGACAGGGGGCATGAACACTGAAGCTTTCTTT.

CDR3: CASRTRAATNEKLFF. As DNA, the CDR3 is TGTGCCAGCAGGACGAGGGCAGCAACTAATGAAAAACTGTTTTTT. The rearrangement joins TRBV27 to TRBJ1-4; D is unclear. V lost 6 bases and J lost 0, with 11 bases in between. There are 15 residues in the CDR3. Germline assignment: CDR1 MNHEY and CDR2 SMNVEV (reference sequence).

This chain uses TRBV4-1 with TRBJ1-5, with D perhaps TRBD1 (5 bases). The CDR3 runs 13 residues. Germline loops: CDR1 MGHRA, CDR2 YSYEKL. Between the trimmed V and J ends, which lost 4 bases and 5 bases, there was a span of 9 bases. The DNA of the CDR3 is TGCGCCAGCAGCCCCCCGGGGGATCAGCCCCAGCATTTT. Protein product: CASSPPGDQPQHF.

V and J are TRBV6-5 and TRBJ2-7, with D maybe TRBD1 (7 bases). The CDR3 consists of 13 residues. Trimming took off 8 bases at V and 5 bases at J, with 16 bases between the two ends. Germline assignment: CDR1 MNHEY and CDR2 SVGAGI. CDR3 bases: TGTGCCAGCGGCGGAGGGGGCCTCAACGAGCAGTACTTC. Translation gives CASGGGGLNEQYF.

The V and J genes are TRBV3-1 (or the pseudogene TRBV3-2) and TRBJ2-7; tentatively, D is TRBD2 (5 bases). Germline CDR1 is LGHDT and CDR2 is YNNKEL (reference sequence). The CDR3 covers 15 residues. The germline V and J ends were trimmed by 3 bases and 1 base, with 13 bases remaining between them. The CDR3 DNA reads as TGTGCCAGCAGCCATGCGAGAGGGAAGTCCTACGAGCAGTACTTC. It specifies CASSHARGKSYEQYF.

The chain carries TRBV27 and TRBJ1-4; 7 nucleotides line up with TRBD1. This CDR3 region has 15 residues. Germline lookup yields CDR1 MNHEY and CDR2 SMNVEV (reference sequence). Trimming cost V 1 base and J 3 bases; bases outside gene matches: 2. The CDR3 DNA reads TGTGCCAGCAGTTTATGGACAGGCTCTAATGAAAAACTGTTTTTT. This encodes CASSLWTGSNEKLFF.

V gene TRBV6-5 combines with J gene TRBJ2-2, with TRBD2 as a possible D gene (6 bases). Trimming stripped 0 bases from V and 5 bases from J, with 13 bases between. The CDR3 consists of 16 residues. The germline V gene encodes CDR1 MNHEY and CDR2 SVGAGI. This CDR3 is CASSYSEGVGTGELFF. CDR3 nucleotide sequence: TGTGCCAGCAGTTACTCGGAGGGCGTTGGGACCGGGGAGCTGTTTTTT.

The V gene is TRBV3-1 (or the pseudogene TRBV3-2), the J gene TRBJ2-5, with D maybe TRBD1 (6 bases). Germline V gene lookup returns CDR1 LGHDT and CDR2 YNNKEL (reference sequence). The V gene lost 2 bases and the J gene lost 4 bases, with 11 bases spanning the gap. This CDR3 is 14 amino acids long. CDR3: CASSQSQGRETQYF. In DNA form, the CDR3 reads TGTGCCAGCAGCCAATCTCAGGGGCGAGAGACCCAGTACTTC.

The CDR3 loop reads CASSLTPGGNTEAFF. The CDR3, as DNA: TGTGCCAGCAGCTTAACGCCGGGGGGGAACACTGAAGCTTTCTTT. V gene TRBV11-2 combines with J gene TRBJ1-1; a weak D match, TRBD1 (5 bases). Deletions cut 2 bases from V and 1 base from J, with 11 bases between. Germline lookup yields CDR1 SGHAT and CDR2 FQNNGV. The CDR3 has 15 residues.

The rearrangement links TRBV18 to TRBJ1-1, with a tentative D call TRBD1 (5 bases). Between the trimmed V and J ends, which lost 2 bases and 5 bases, there was a span of 12 bases. There are 14 residues in the CDR3. The germline V gene encodes CDR1 KGHSH and CDR2 LQKENI. The CDR3 DNA reads as TGTGCCAGCTCACCAGGGACTCCGAGGACTGAAGCTTTCTTT. It yields the protein CASSPGTPRTEAFF.

The V gene is TRBV5-1, the J gene TRBJ2-5; tentative D call: TRBD2 (6 bases). The CDR3 totals 14 residues. Looked up from germline, CDR1 is SGHRS and CDR2 is YFSETQ. V lost 4 bases and J lost 4, with 14 bases in between. The CDR3 here is CASSPLGGRETQYF. DNA of the CDR3: TGCGCCAGCAGCCCCCTCGGAGGGCGAGAGACCCAGTACTTC.

The chain couples TRBV7-2 to TRBJ2-3; 8 nucleotides match TRBD1. The CDR3 covers 18 residues. CDR1 and CDR2 from the germline V gene are SGHTA and FQGNSA. The trim removed 2 bases at V and 0 bases at J, leaving 10 bases unmatched. The CDR3 here is CASSLPDRGYMSTDTQYF. In DNA, the CDR3 is TGTGCCAGCAGCTTACCTGACAGGGGTTATATGAGCACAGATACGCAGTATTTT.